This is a list of T cell receptor beta chains from one sample in a study of OX40 agonist ivuxolimab in advanced cancers. The data were produced by immunoSEQ multiplex PCR, yet TCRdb's version contains in-frame clones alone and is incomplete. The data show about 64,000 clones, around 80% seen once. The sequenced sample was CD4+ or CD8+ T cells sorted from blood, obtained in a trial of the OX40 agonist ivuxolimab. The receptors were gathered from an adult with an advanced solid tumor such as melanoma, head and neck, liver or kidney cancer. The CDR3 runs from the conserved cysteine through the conserved F or W. Each record gives: V gene, D gene, J gene, clone size, CDR3 protein, CDR3 DNA. D genes are given only for firm matches. Only part of the rows carry a size: once, few, many, or a class if the clone is expanded.

v_gene: TRBV7-2; d_gene: TRBD2; j_gene: TRBJ2-1; abundance: .; CDR3aa: CASTREVAGNNEQFF; CDR3nt: TGTGCCAGCACCAGAGAAGTAGCGGGTAACAATGAGCAGTTCTTC
v_gene: TRBV19; d_gene: .; j_gene: TRBJ1-1; abundance: .; CDR3aa: CATLTALNTEAFF; CDR3nt: TGTGCCACTCTGACAGCTTTGAACACTGAAGCTTTCTTT
v_gene: TRBV11-2; d_gene: TRBD2; j_gene: TRBJ2-1; abundance: few; CDR3aa: CASSLGSGHHNEQFF; CDR3nt: TGTGCCAGCAGCTTAGGTAGCGGGCACCACAATGAGCAGTTCTTC
v_gene: TRBV5-1; d_gene: .; j_gene: TRBJ2-2; abundance: .; CDR3aa: CASSLSQTTGGELFF; CDR3nt: TGCGCCAGCAGCTTGTCCCAAACGACGGGCGGGGAGCTGTTTTTT
v_gene: TRBV6-5; d_gene: .; j_gene: TRBJ2-6; abundance: .; CDR3aa: CASSYGSGANVLTF; CDR3nt: TGTGCCAGCAGTTACGGGTCTGGGGCCAACGTCCTGACTTTC
v_gene: TRBV7-3; d_gene: .; j_gene: TRBJ1-3; abundance: .; CDR3aa: CASMTIYF; CDR3nt: TGTGCCAGCATGACCATATATTTT
v_gene: TRBV5-1; d_gene: .; j_gene: TRBJ2-4; abundance: .; CDR3aa: CASSLAQLGLAKNIQYF; CDR3nt: TGCGCCAGCAGCTTGGCGCAGTTGGGCCTAGCCAAAAACATTCAGTACTTC
v_gene: TRBV28; d_gene: TRBD2; j_gene: TRBJ2-5; abundance: .; CDR3aa: CASSLGGSGVRTQYF; CDR3nt: TGTGCCAGCAGTTTGGGAGGGAGCGGCGTGCGGACCCAGTACTTC
v_gene: TRBV9; d_gene: .; j_gene: TRBJ1-4; abundance: .; CDR3aa: CASSVGNREKLFF; CDR3nt: TGTGCCAGCAGCGTAGGAAACAGGGAAAAACTGTTTTTT
v_gene: TRBV30; d_gene: .; j_gene: TRBJ1-5; abundance: few; CDR3aa: CAWSGAMNQPQHF; CDR3nt: TGTGCCTGGAGTGGGGCTATGAATCAGCCCCAGCATTTT
v_gene: TRBV7-3; d_gene: TRBD2; j_gene: TRBJ2-3; abundance: .; CDR3aa: CASGLVREGTQYF; CDR3nt: TGTGCCAGTGGCTTGGTGCGGGAGGGTACGCAGTATTTT
v_gene: TRBV27; d_gene: .; j_gene: TRBJ1-1; abundance: few; CDR3aa: CASREAENTEAFF; CDR3nt: TGTGCCAGCAGAGAGGCAGAGAACACTGAAGCTTTCTTT
v_gene: TRBV7-9; d_gene: .; j_gene: TRBJ2-7; abundance: few; CDR3aa: CASGVARNEQYF; CDR3nt: TGTGCCAGCGGGGTCGCTAGGAACGAGCAGTACTTC
v_gene: TRBV7-9; d_gene: TRBD1; j_gene: TRBJ2-7; abundance: .; CDR3aa: CASSLVSGGPYEQYF; CDR3nt: TGTGCCAGCAGCTTAGTCTCAGGGGGCCCCTACGAGCAGTACTTC
v_gene: TRBV11-2; d_gene: .; j_gene: TRBJ2-5; abundance: once; CDR3aa: CASSLGQEETQYF; CDR3nt: TGTGCCAGCAGCTTAGGACAGGAAGAGACCCAGTACTTC
v_gene: TRBV4-2; d_gene: TRBD1; j_gene: TRBJ1-1; abundance: once; CDR3aa: CASSHRDRQVTEAFF; CDR3nt: TGTGCCAGCAGCCATAGGGACAGACAGGTCACTGAAGCTTTCTTT
v_gene: TRBV11-3; d_gene: .; j_gene: TRBJ2-7; abundance: .; CDR3aa: CASSLDKVNEQYF; CDR3nt: TGTGCCAGCAGCTTAGATAAAGTCAACGAGCAGTACTTC
v_gene: TRBV10-3; d_gene: .; j_gene: TRBJ2-7; abundance: .; CDR3aa: CAISGGVGYEQYF; CDR3nt: TGTGCCATCAGTGGAGGAGTTGGGTACGAGCAGTACTTC
v_gene: TRBV30; d_gene: .; j_gene: TRBJ1-6; abundance: .; CDR3aa: CAWSVMVNSPLHF; CDR3nt: TGTGCCTGGAGTGTGATGGTCAATTCACCCCTCCACTTT
v_gene: TRBV2; d_gene: TRBD1; j_gene: TRBJ1-2; abundance: .; CDR3aa: CASIKGQANYGYTF; CDR3nt: TGTGCCAGCATTAAAGGACAGGCTAACTATGGCTACACCTTC
v_gene: TRBV10-1; d_gene: .; j_gene: TRBJ2-2; abundance: once; CDR3aa: CASSVAGGELFF; CDR3nt: TGCGCCAGCAGTGTGGCGGGCGGGGAGCTGTTTTTT
v_gene: TRBV4-1; d_gene: .; j_gene: TRBJ2-1; abundance: .; CDR3aa: CASSQEEGAHNEQFF; CDR3nt: TGCGCCAGCAGCCAAGAGGAGGGGGCACACAATGAGCAGTTCTTC
v_gene: TRBV18; d_gene: .; j_gene: TRBJ1-1; abundance: .; CDR3aa: CASSPGRIEAFF; CDR3nt: TGTGCCAGCTCCCCTGGACGGATTGAAGCTTTCTTT
v_gene: TRBV15; d_gene: .; j_gene: TRBJ2-3; abundance: once; CDR3aa: CATSRGRGGGGTDTQYF; CDR3nt: TGTGCCACCAGCCGTGGTCGAGGGGGAGGAGGCACAGATACGCAGTATTTT
v_gene: TRBV7-6; d_gene: .; j_gene: TRBJ2-3; abundance: .; CDR3aa: CASSSQGLLQADTQYF; CDR3nt: TGTGCCAGCAGCTCCCAGGGGCTATTGCAGGCAGATACGCAGTATTTT
v_gene: TRBV5-5; d_gene: .; j_gene: TRBJ2-2; abundance: .; CDR3aa: CASSLAPGTGELFF; CDR3nt: TGTGCCAGCAGCTTGGCTCCAGGCACCGGGGAGCTGTTTTTT
v_gene: TRBV28; d_gene: .; j_gene: TRBJ2-7; abundance: .; CDR3aa: CASSFARYEQYF; CDR3nt: TGTGCCAGCAGTTTTGCCAGGTACGAGCAGTACTTC
v_gene: TRBV6-6; d_gene: .; j_gene: TRBJ1-3; abundance: .; CDR3aa: CATGKSSGNTIYF; CDR3nt: TGTGCCACAGGAAAGAGCTCTGGAAACACCATATATTTT
v_gene: TRBV7-9; d_gene: .; j_gene: TRBJ2-4; abundance: .; CDR3aa: CASRSPGLAKNIQYF; CDR3nt: TGTGCCAGCAGGTCCCCGGGACTAGCCAAAAACATTCAGTACTTC
v_gene: TRBV30; d_gene: .; j_gene: TRBJ2-1; abundance: .; CDR3aa: CAWSDSRERGIF; CDR3nt: TGTGCCTGGAGCGACAGTCGGGAGAGGGGGATCTTC
v_gene: TRBV7-2; d_gene: .; j_gene: TRBJ2-7; abundance: few; CDR3aa: CASSFGGGWYEQYF; CDR3nt: TGTGCCAGCAGCTTTGGCGGGGGCTGGTACGAGCAGTACTTC